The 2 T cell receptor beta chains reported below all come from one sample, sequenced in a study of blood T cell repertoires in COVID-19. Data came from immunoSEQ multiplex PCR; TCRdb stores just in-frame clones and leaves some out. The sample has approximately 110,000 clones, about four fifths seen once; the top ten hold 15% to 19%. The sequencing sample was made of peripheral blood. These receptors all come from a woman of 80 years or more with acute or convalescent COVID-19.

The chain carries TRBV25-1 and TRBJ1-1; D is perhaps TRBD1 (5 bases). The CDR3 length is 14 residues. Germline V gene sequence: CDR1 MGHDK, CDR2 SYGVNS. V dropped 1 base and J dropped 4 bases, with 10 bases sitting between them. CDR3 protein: CASSEWGGSTEAFF. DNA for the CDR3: TGTGCCAGCAGTGAATGGGGGGGGTCCACTGAAGCTTTCTTT.

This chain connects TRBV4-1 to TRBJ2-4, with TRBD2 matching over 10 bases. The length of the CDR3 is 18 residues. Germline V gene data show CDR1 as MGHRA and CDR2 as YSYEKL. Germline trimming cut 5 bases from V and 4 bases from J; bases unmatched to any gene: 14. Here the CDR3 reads CASSSSAGLLAGKNIQYF. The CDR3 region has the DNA TGCGCCAGCAGCTCCAGCGCGGGCCTACTAGCGGGGAAAAACATTCAGTACTTC.